A selection of T cell receptor beta chains follows, all from one sample in a study of blood T cell repertoires in COVID-19. Data came from immunoSEQ multiplex PCR; TCRdb stores just in-frame clones and leaves some out. The table shows over 200,000 clones, with around nine tenths occurring only once. The sample was PBMCs or T cells enriched from blood (not recorded which). The source is a man in his forties who had recovered from COVID-19. Each CDR3 is given with its conserved first and last residue. Each record gives: J gene, V gene, D gene, CDR3 length, CDR3 protein, CDR3 DNA. D genes are given only for firm matches.

TRBJ1-1,TRBV7-2,.,13,CASSLHMNTEAFF,TGTGCCAGCAGCTTGCACATGAACACTGAAGCTTTCTTT
TRBJ2-5,TRBV9,TRBD1,14,CASSVDRGRETQYF,TGTGCCAGCAGCGTTGACAGGGGGCGAGAGACCCAGTACTTC
TRBJ2-3,TRBV2,TRBD1,16,CASSERGDRASSTQYF,TGTGCCAGCAGTGAACGGGGGGACAGGGCTTCTTCTACGCAGTATTTT
TRBJ1-3,TRBV7-2,.,17,CASSLIIGGHSGNTIYF,TGTGCCAGCAGCTTGATTATAGGGGGTCACTCTGGAAACACCATATATTTT
TRBJ1-3,TRBV2,TRBD1,14,CARHRGDSGNTIYF,TGTGCCAGACACAGGGGGGACTCTGGAAACACCATATATTTT
TRBJ2-1,TRBV6-5,.,15,CASRYDGGSYNEQFF,TGTGCCAGCAGGTACGACGGCGGGTCCTACAATGAGCAGTTCTTC
TRBJ2-3,TRBV5-5,TRBD2,16,CASSIAGGPGTDTQYF,TGTGCCAGCAGTATAGCGGGAGGGCCAGGCACAGATACGCAGTATTTT
TRBJ1-6,TRBV28,.,16,CASSFEAGSYNSPLHF,TGTGCCAGCAGTTTTGAGGCGGGATCCTATAATTCACCCCTCCACTTT
TRBJ2-1,TRBV25-1,.,14,CASSRTSSYNEQFF,TGTGCCAGCAGTAGGACAAGCTCCTACAATGAGCAGTTCTTC
TRBJ1-5,TRBV6-2/TRBV6-3,TRBD1,15,CASSPRQGQNQPQHF,TGTGCCAGCAGTCCCCGACAGGGCCAAAATCAGCCCCAGCATTTT
TRBJ1-2,TRBV10-3,TRBD1,12,CAIRVGQGEYTF,TGTGCCATCAGGGTAGGACAGGGAGAATACACCTTC
TRBJ1-5,TRBV5-1,TRBD1,20,CASSSGPILGQYDSNQPQHF,TGCGCCAGCAGCTCTGGCCCAATTCTGGGACAGTATGATAGCAATCAGCCCCAGCATTTT
TRBJ1-2,TRBV28,.,11,CASRSNYGYTF,TGTGCCAGCAGGTCAAACTATGGCTACACCTTC
TRBJ2-7,TRBV6-5,TRBD2,15,CASYPAAGVRYEQYF,TGTGCCAGCTATCCGGCTGCGGGAGTACGGTACGAGCAGTACTTC
TRBJ2-7,TRBV18,TRBD2,18,CASSPPASGSAGLYEQYF,TGTGCCAGCTCACCACCCGCTAGCGGGAGTGCTGGTCTATACGAGCAGTACTTC
TRBJ1-5,TRBV19,TRBD1,17,CASSIPRDRLNNQPQHF,TGTGCCAGTAGTATCCCTCGGGACAGACTAAACAATCAGCCCCAGCATTTT
TRBJ2-7,TRBV3-1/TRBV3-2,TRBD1,15,CASSQDRDSNYEQYF,TGTGCCAGCAGCCAAGATCGGGACAGCAACTACGAGCAGTACTTC
TRBJ2-1,TRBV5-4,TRBD2,16,CASSPGLSVGGDEQFF,TGTGCCAGCAGCCCTGGATTGTCGGTTGGGGGGGATGAGCAGTTCTTC
TRBJ2-1,TRBV11-3,TRBD1,12,CASSHPDRALFF,TGTGCCAGCAGCCACCCGGACAGGGCCTTGTTCTTC
TRBJ1-4,TRBV11-2,.,18,CASSYYPAGGEFSEKLFF,TGTGCCAGCAGCTACTACCCGGCTGGGGGCGAGTTTTCTGAAAAACTGTTTTTT
TRBJ2-7,TRBV3-1/TRBV3-2,.,15,CASSQVLDSSYEQYF,TGTGCCAGCAGCCAAGTACTGGACAGCTCCTACGAGCAGTACTTC
TRBJ1-1,TRBV7-9,.,11,CASLGGTEAFF,TGTGCCTCATTGGGAGGGACTGAAGCTTTCTTT
TRBJ2-3,TRBV5-4,.,13,CASKGAATDTQYF,TGTGCCAGTAAGGGAGCGGCCACAGATACGCAGTATTTT